Listed below are T cell receptor beta chains from one sample, sequenced in a study of blood T cell repertoires in COVID-19. The protocol was immunoSEQ multiplex PCR, while the TCRdb copy is restricted to in-frame clones and leaves out a portion. The sample includes under 450,000 clones, around 87% of them seen just once. Sequenced input: PBMCs or T cells enriched from blood (not recorded which). All receptors come from a man younger than 45 who had recovered from COVID-19. CDR3s include the opening cysteine and the closing phenylalanine or tryptophan. Fields, in order: J gene, V gene, clone size, CDR3 protein. Only some rows state a clone size, as once, few, many or a class for expanded clones.

j_call: TRBJ2-1; v_call: TRBV21-1; clone_size: -; cdr3_aa: CASSKSTGKVQLNEQFF
j_call: TRBJ2-7; v_call: TRBV7-9; clone_size: once; cdr3_aa: CASRRDSSYEQYF
j_call: TRBJ1-4; v_call: TRBV5-4; clone_size: -; cdr3_aa: CASSLNGGGNSEKLFF
j_call: TRBJ2-7; v_call: TRBV14; clone_size: -; cdr3_aa: CASSQVGRDSYEQYF
j_call: TRBJ1-4; v_call: TRBV5-1; clone_size: -; cdr3_aa: CASSFRGEDEKLFF
j_call: TRBJ2-7; v_call: TRBV18; clone_size: -; cdr3_aa: CASSPRVAGGGYEQYF
j_call: TRBJ1-5; v_call: TRBV7-3; clone_size: once; cdr3_aa: CASSPTGGNQPQHF
j_call: TRBJ2-7; v_call: TRBV27; clone_size: -; cdr3_aa: CASSSRPDRGPYEQYF
j_call: TRBJ1-1; v_call: TRBV25-1; clone_size: few; cdr3_aa: CASSELEAFPTEAFF
j_call: TRBJ1-1; v_call: TRBV20-1; clone_size: -; cdr3_aa: CSAFQNTEAFF
j_call: TRBJ2-3; v_call: TRBV7-2; clone_size: -; cdr3_aa: CASSPQLRGKRAQYF
j_call: TRBJ2-5; v_call: TRBV30; clone_size: -; cdr3_aa: CAWSVKGPQYF
j_call: TRBJ2-1; v_call: TRBV4-2; clone_size: -; cdr3_aa: CASSRLPAPGVHEQFF
j_call: TRBJ2-2; v_call: TRBV30; clone_size: -; cdr3_aa: CAWTSTGVRELFF
j_call: TRBJ1-1; v_call: TRBV11-2; clone_size: -; cdr3_aa: CASSPEGFTEAFF
j_call: TRBJ1-1; v_call: TRBV4-3; clone_size: -; cdr3_aa: CASSQDRMSGGVDTEAFF
j_call: TRBJ1-6; v_call: TRBV12-3/TRBV12-4; clone_size: few; cdr3_aa: CASRNQRGSPLHF
j_call: TRBJ1-2; v_call: TRBV10-3; clone_size: few; cdr3_aa: CAIGTTDGYTF
j_call: TRBJ1-1; v_call: TRBV18; clone_size: -; cdr3_aa: CASSLGQGRTEAFF
j_call: TRBJ2-2; v_call: TRBV9; clone_size: -; cdr3_aa: CASSVGQGRTGELFF